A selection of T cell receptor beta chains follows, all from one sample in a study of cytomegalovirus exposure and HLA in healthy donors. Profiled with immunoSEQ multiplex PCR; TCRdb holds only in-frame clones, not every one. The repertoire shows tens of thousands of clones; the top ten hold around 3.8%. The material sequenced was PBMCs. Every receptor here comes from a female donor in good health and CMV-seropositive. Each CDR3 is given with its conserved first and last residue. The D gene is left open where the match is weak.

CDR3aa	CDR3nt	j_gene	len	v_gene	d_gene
CASSAWTGDDADTQYF	TGTGCCAGCAGTGCCTGGACAGGGGACGACGCAGATACGCAGTATTTT	TRBJ2-3	16	TRBV6-4	TRBD1
CASSQTGTTSRADTQYF	TGTGCCAGCTCACAGACCGGGACTACAAGTAGGGCAGATACGCAGTATTTT	TRBJ2-3	17	TRBV18	TRBD2
CASGKTGTGAEQYF	TGTGCCAGTGGAAAAACCGGGACAGGGGCCGAGCAGTACTTC	TRBJ2-7	14	TRBV6-5	TRBD1
CSVEGVAGADTQYF	TGCAGCGTTGAAGGAGTAGCGGGAGCAGATACGCAGTATTTT	TRBJ2-3	14	TRBV29-1	TRBD2
CASSTGAYEQYF	TGTGCCAGTTCTACAGGGGCCTACGAGCAGTACTTC	TRBJ2-7	12	TRBV2	TRBD1
CASSRGRANYGYTF	TGCGCCAGCAGCCGGGGCAGAGCTAACTATGGCTACACCTTC	TRBJ1-2	14	TRBV4-1	-
CASGRTSLSSYNEQFF	TGTGCCAGTGGCCGGACTAGCCTTAGCTCCTACAATGAGCAGTTCTTC	TRBJ2-1	16	TRBV19	TRBD2
CASIREGEQFF	TGTGCCAGTATTCGGGAAGGTGAGCAGTTCTTC	TRBJ2-1	11	TRBV19	-
CASSLSGSSYEQYF	TGTGCCAGCAGCTTAAGCGGCAGCTCCTACGAGCAGTACTTC	TRBJ2-7	14	TRBV7-9	-
CASSLGSGRGDGEKLFF	TGCGCCAGCAGCTTGGGCTCAGGCAGGGGAGATGGCGAAAAACTGTTTTTT	TRBJ1-4	17	TRBV5-1	-
CASSYDRGDKGYTF	TGTGCCAGCAGTTACGACAGGGGGGATAAGGGCTACACCTTC	TRBJ1-2	14	TRBV6-5	TRBD1
CASSQEVSRSNTEAFF	TGCGCCAGCAGCCAAGAAGTCTCCAGGTCGAACACTGAAGCTTTCTTT	TRBJ1-1	16	TRBV4-1	-
CASSSRGQGRNSPLHF	TGTGCCAGTAGTTCCCGGGGACAGGGTAGGAATTCACCCCTCCACTTT	TRBJ1-6	16	TRBV19	TRBD1
CASSRGQGGTDTQYF	TGTGCTAGCAGCAGGGGACAGGGTGGTACAGATACGCAGTATTTT	TRBJ2-3	15	TRBV7-7	TRBD1
CASSLGDRVDYGYTF	TGTGCCAGCAGCTTAGGGGACAGGGTCGACTATGGCTACACCTTC	TRBJ1-2	15	TRBV11-2	TRBD1
CASIQGVANEKLFF	TGTGCCAGCATCCAAGGGGTGGCCAATGAAAAACTGTTTTTT	TRBJ1-4	14	TRBV28	-
CASSAYGTGAYEQYF	TGTGCCAGCAGTGCCTACGGGACAGGCGCCTACGAGCAGTACTTC	TRBJ2-7	15	TRBV6-1	TRBD1
CASSQVPGGLKTYGYTF	TGCGCCAGCAGCCAAGTCCCGGGGGGGCTTAAAACCTATGGCTACACCTTC	TRBJ1-2	17	TRBV4-1	-
CASGEGPIYEQYF	TGTGCCAGCGGGGAGGGACCGATCTACGAGCAGTACTTC	TRBJ2-7	13	TRBV6-5	TRBD2
CASMTGAGANYGYTF	TGTGCCAGTATGACAGGGGCCGGGGCTAACTATGGCTACACCTTC	TRBJ1-2	15	TRBV19	TRBD1
CASSLAGGYTF	TGTGCCAGCAGCTTGGCGGGGGGCTACACCTTC	TRBJ1-2	11	TRBV5-6	-
CASSSTRTGVGYTF	TGTGCCAGCAGTTCCACGCGGACAGGGGTTGGCTACACCTTC	TRBJ1-2	14	TRBV6-5	TRBD1
CASSVGRGSGGNTIYF	TGTGCCAGCAGTGTGGGGAGGGGTTCGGGTGGAAACACCATATATTTT	TRBJ1-3	16	TRBV2	-
CASSQSEASRITGELFF	TGTGCCAGCAGCCAAAGTGAGGCTAGTCGTATCACCGGGGAGCTGTTTTTT	TRBJ2-2	17	TRBV7-9	-
CASSPTGESGFGYTF	TGCGCCAGCAGCCCCACAGGGGAATCGGGGTTTGGCTACACCTTC	TRBJ1-2	15	TRBV5-1	TRBD1
CASSSPTGSGEQYF	TGTGCCAGCAGCTCCCCGACAGGGAGTGGCGAGCAGTACTTC	TRBJ2-7	14	TRBV9	TRBD1
CASSLGQGKGKQFF	TGTGCCAGCAGCTTAGGGCAGGGGAAAGGTAAGCAGTTCTTC	TRBJ2-1	14	TRBV7-2	-
CASSPLGQGYSYEQYF	TGTGCCAGCTCACCATTAGGACAGGGCTACTCCTACGAGCAGTACTTC	TRBJ2-7	16	TRBV18	TRBD1
CASSISERSRAFF	TGTGCCAGTAGTATTTCGGAAAGGTCTAGGGCTTTCTTT	TRBJ1-1	13	TRBV19	-
CASRPSLSSYNEQFF	TGTGCCAGCAGGCCTAGCTTAAGCTCCTACAATGAGCAGTTCTTC	TRBJ2-1	15	TRBV7-9	-
CASAPTDFGVQETQYF	TGTGCCAGCGCACCCACCGATTTCGGGGTACAAGAGACCCAGTACTTC	TRBJ2-5	16	TRBV18	-
CAIELNPSANYGYTF	TGTGCCATCGAGTTAAACCCAAGTGCCAACTATGGCTACACCTTC	TRBJ1-2	15	TRBV7-9	-
CASSERLGGGTEAFF	TGCGCCAGCAGTGAAAGGTTGGGCGGGGGCACTGAAGCTTTCTTT	TRBJ1-1	15	TRBV10-1	-
CASGITGTSGRQQFF	TGTGCTAGTGGTATCACCGGGACTAGCGGGCGCCAGCAGTTCTTC	TRBJ2-1	15	TRBV12-5	TRBD2